These T cell receptor beta chains were read from a single sample in a study of blood T cells in healthy people across ages. MiXCR, applied by TCRdb to the 5' RACE reads, yields one record per CDR3 protein. This sample has about 680,000 distinct CDR3 sequences, with roughly 49% found just once. The sample was blood. All receptors come from a woman between 55 and 75 years old in good health. The conserved cysteine and the conserved F or W are not part of the CDR3 here. Fields, in order: D gene, V gene, J gene, CDR3 protein. A D gene is named only where the DNA matches it firmly.

d_gene: TRBD1
v_gene: TRBV25-1
j_gene: TRBJ2-1
CDR3aa: ASSRDRGGQETQF

d_gene: .
v_gene: TRBV20-1
j_gene: TRBJ2-5
CDR3aa: SAAPSLNTIWNQGTQY

d_gene: .
v_gene: TRBV11-3
j_gene: TRBJ1-1
CDR3aa: ASNLEENTEAF

d_gene: .
v_gene: TRBV6-1
j_gene: TRBJ2-7
CDR3aa: ASSEVYRLSYEQY

d_gene: TRBD2
v_gene: TRBV20-1
j_gene: TRBJ2-7
CDR3aa: SASSFSGKSHEQY

d_gene: .
v_gene: TRBV7-8
j_gene: TRBJ1-5
CDR3aa: ASSPWTEFSNQPQH

d_gene: TRBD2
v_gene: TRBV6-1
j_gene: TRBJ2-1
CDR3aa: ASSDGLAGGPSKYNEQF

d_gene: .
v_gene: TRBV7-2
j_gene: TRBJ1-5
CDR3aa: ASSLETWQPQH

d_gene: TRBD1
v_gene: TRBV9
j_gene: TRBJ2-1
CDR3aa: ASSVRDREREQF

d_gene: .
v_gene: TRBV29-1
j_gene: TRBJ2-4
CDR3aa: SATASVLLAKNIQY

d_gene: TRBD1
v_gene: TRBV29-1
j_gene: TRBJ2-7
CDR3aa: SIRYGTGDSYEQY

d_gene: TRBD1
v_gene: TRBV3-1
j_gene: TRBJ2-3
CDR3aa: ASSLRQGRMSTDTQY